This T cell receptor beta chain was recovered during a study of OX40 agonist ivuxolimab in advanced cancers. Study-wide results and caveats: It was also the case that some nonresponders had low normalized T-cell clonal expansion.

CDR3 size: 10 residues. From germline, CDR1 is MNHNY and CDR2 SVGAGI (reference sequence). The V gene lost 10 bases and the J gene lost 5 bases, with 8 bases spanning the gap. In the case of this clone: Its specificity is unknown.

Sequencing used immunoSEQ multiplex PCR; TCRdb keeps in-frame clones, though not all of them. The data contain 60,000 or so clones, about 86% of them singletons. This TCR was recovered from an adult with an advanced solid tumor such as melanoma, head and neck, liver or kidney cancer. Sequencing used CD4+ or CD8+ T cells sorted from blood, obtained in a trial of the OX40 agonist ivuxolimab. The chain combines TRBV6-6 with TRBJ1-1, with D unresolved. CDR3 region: CATEGTEAFF. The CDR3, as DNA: TGTGCCACGGAAGGGACTGAAGCTTTCTTT.